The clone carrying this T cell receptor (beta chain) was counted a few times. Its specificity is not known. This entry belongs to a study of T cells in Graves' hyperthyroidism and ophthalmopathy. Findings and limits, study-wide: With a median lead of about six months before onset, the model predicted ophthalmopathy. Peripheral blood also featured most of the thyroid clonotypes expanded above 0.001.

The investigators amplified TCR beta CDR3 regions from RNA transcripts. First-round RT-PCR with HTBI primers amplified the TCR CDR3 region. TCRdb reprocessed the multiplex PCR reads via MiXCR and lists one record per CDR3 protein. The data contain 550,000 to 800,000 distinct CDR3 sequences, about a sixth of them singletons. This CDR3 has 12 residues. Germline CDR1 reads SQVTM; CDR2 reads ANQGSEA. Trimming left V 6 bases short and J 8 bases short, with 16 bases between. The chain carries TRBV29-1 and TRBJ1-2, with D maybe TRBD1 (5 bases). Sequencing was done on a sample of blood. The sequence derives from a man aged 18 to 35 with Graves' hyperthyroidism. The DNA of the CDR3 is TGCAGCGTCGATAGAGGGGTGTTGGGCTACACCTTC. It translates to CSVDRGVLGYTF.